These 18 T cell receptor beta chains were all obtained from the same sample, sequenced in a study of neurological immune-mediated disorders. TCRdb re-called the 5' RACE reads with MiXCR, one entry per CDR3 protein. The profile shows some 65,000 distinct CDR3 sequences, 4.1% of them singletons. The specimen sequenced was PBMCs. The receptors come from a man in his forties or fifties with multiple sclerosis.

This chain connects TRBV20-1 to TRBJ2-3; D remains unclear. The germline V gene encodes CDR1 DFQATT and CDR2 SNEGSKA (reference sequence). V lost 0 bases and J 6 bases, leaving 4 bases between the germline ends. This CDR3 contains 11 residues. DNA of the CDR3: TGCAGTGCTAGAGAGATGGATACGCAGTATTTT. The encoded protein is CSAREMDTQYF.

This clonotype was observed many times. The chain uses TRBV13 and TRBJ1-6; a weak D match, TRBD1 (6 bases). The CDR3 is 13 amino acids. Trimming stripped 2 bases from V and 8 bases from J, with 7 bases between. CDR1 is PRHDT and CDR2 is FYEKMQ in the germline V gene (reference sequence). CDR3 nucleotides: TGTGCCAGCAGCTTAAGACAGGATTCACCCCTCCACTTT. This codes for CASSLRQDSPLHF.

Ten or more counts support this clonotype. CDR3 loop: CASSFAWDQPQHF. CDR3 nucleotide sequence: TGTGCCAGCAGTTTTGCGTGGGATCAGCCCCAGCATTTT. This chain connects TRBV12-3 or TRBV12-4 to TRBJ1-5; unclear D gene. The V end lost 3 bases, the J end lost 5 bases, and 8 bases lay between the germline ends. The CDR3 sequence is 13 residues long.

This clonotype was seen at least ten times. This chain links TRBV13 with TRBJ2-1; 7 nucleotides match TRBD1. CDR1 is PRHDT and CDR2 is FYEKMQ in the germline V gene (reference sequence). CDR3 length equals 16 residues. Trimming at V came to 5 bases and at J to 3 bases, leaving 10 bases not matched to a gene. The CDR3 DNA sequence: TGTGCCAGCAGCATAACCTGGGACAGCGACTACAATGAGCAGTTCTTC. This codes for CASSITWDSDYNEQFF.

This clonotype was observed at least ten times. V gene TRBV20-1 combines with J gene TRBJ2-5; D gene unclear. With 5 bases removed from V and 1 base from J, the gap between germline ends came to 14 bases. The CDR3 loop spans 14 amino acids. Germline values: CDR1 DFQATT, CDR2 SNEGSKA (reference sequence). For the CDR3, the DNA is TGCAGTGCTGATGGCGCCGGGCCCCAAGAGACCCAGTACTTC. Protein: CSADGAGPQETQYF.

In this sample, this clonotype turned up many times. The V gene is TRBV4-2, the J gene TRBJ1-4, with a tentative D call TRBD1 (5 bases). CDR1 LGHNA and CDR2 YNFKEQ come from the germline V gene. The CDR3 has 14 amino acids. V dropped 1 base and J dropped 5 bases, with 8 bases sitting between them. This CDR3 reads CASSQVRGNEKLFF. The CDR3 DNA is TGTGCCAGCAGCCAAGTGAGGGGCAATGAAAAACTGTTTTTT.

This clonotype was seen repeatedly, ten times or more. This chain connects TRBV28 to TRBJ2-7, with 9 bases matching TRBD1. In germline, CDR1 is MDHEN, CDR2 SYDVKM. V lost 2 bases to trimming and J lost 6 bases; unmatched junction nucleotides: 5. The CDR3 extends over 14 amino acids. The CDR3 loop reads CASSLGDRAFEQYV. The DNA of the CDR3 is TGTGCCAGCAGTTTAGGGGACAGGGCTTTCGAGCAGTACGTC.

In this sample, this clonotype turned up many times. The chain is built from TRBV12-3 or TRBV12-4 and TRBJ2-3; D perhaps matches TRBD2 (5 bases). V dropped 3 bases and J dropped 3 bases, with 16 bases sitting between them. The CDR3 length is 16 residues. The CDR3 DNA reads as TGTGCCAGCAGTTTGTTCGCGCGGGCTCGTACAGATACGCAGTATTTT. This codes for CASSLFARARTDTQYF.

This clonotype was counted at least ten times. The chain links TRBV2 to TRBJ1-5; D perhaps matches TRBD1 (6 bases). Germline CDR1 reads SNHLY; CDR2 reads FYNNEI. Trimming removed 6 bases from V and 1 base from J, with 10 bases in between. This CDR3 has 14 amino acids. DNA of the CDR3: TGTGCCAGCAGGGGGACACCGAGCAATCAGCCCCAGCATTTT. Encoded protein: CASRGTPSNQPQHF.

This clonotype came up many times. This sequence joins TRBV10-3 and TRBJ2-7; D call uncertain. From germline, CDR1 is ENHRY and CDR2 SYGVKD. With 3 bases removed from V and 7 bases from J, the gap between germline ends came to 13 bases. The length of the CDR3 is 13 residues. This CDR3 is CAISEGPGEEQYV. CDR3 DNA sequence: TGTGCCATCAGTGAAGGGCCTGGGGAAGAGCAGTACGTC.

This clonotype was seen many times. The CDR3 DNA is TGTGCCAGCAGCTTACAGGGACAGGGGGTAAACTACGAGCAGTACTTC. Protein product: CASSLQGQGVNYEQYF. The chain employs TRBV7-8 and TRBJ2-7; 11 positions agree with TRBD1. J was trimmed by 3 bases and V by 2 bases; bases with no gene match: 6. CDR1 and CDR2 from the germline V gene are SGHVS and FQNEAQ. This CDR3 comprises 16 residues. Combining the CDR3 with reference TRBV7-8 and TRBJ2-7 gives the whole variable domain GAGVSQSPRYKVAKRGQDVALRCDPISGHVSLFWYQQALGQGPEFLTYFQNEAQLDKSGLPSDRFFAERPEGSVSTLKIQRTQQEDSAVYLCASSLQGQGVNYEQYFGPGTRLTVT.

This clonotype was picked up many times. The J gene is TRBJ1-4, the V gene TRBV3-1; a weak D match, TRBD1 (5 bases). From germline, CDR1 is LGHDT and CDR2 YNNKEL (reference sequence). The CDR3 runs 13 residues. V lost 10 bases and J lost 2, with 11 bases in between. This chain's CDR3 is CATSGFTNEKLFF. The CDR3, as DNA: TGTGCCACCTCAGGGTTCACTAATGAAAAACTGTTTTTT.

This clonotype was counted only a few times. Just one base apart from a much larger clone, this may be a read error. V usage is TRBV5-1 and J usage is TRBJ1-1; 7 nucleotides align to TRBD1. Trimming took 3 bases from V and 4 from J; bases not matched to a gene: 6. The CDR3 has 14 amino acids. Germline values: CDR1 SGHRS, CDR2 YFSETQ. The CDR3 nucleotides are TGCGCCAGCAGCTGGGGACAGCTGAGCACTGAAGCTTTCTTT. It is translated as CASSWGQLSTEAFF.

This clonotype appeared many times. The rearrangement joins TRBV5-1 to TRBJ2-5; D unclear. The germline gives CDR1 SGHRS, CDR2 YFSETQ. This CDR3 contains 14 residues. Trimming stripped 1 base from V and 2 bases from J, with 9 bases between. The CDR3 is CASSLTVLQETQYF. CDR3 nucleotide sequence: TGCGCCAGCAGCTTGACGGTGCTACAAGAGACCCAGTACTTC.

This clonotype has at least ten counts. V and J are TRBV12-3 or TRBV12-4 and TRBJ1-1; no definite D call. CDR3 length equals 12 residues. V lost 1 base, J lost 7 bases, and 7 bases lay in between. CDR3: CASSLVGLEAFF. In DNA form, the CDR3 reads TGTGCCAGCAGTTTAGTAGGGCTTGAAGCTTTCTTT.

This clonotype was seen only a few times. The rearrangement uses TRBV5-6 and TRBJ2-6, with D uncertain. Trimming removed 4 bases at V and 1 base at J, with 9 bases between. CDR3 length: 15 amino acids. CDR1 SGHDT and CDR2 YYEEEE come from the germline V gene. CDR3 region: CASSPVSSGANVLTF. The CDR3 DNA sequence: TGTGCCAGCAGCCCTGTATCTTCTGGGGCCAACGTCCTGACTTTC.

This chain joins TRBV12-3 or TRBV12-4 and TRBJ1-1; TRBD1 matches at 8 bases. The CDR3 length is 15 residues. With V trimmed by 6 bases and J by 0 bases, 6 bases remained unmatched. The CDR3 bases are TGTGCCAGCAGGACCTGGACAGGGCTGAACACTGAAGCTTTCTTT. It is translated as CASRTWTGLNTEAFF.

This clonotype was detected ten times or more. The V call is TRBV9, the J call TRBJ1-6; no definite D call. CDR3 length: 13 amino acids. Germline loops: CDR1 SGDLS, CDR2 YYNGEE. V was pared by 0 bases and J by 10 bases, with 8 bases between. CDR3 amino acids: CASSVDSRSPLHF. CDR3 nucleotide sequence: TGTGCCAGCAGCGTAGACAGCCGGTCACCCCTCCACTTT.